The TCR beta chain under discussion was sequenced for a study of T cells in Graves' hyperthyroidism and ophthalmopathy. Study context: Peripheral blood specimens were obtained at initial diagnosis, prior to any treatment.

This clonotype was picked up many times. Its antigen is as yet unknown. CDR3 length: 13 amino acids. V shed 6 bases and J 4 bases; nucleotides not matched to a gene: 3. There were TCR beta CDR3 regions amplified from RNA transcripts. During a first-round RT-PCR of the TCR CDR3, the HTBI primer set was used. MiXCR, applied by TCRdb to the multiplex PCR reads, yields one record per CDR3 protein. The sample holds about 560,000 distinct CDR3 sequences, 12% to 15% seen once. PBMCs were collected from an approximately 9.2 ml volume of fresh peripheral blood. General study points: Most thyroid-expanded clonotypes above 0.001 were also found in blood. Researchers report that a 13 V-J model separated ophthalmopathy from stable hyperthyroidism.

Sequencing was carried out using blood. V and J are TRBV12-3 or TRBV12-4 and TRBJ2-5, with 9 nucleotides matching TRBD1. The TCR was taken from a woman aged 40 to 50 with Graves' hyperthyroidism. CDR3 protein: CASRGTGTETQYF. The CDR3 coding sequence is TGTGCCAGCAGGGGGACAGGGACAGAGACCCAGTACTTC.